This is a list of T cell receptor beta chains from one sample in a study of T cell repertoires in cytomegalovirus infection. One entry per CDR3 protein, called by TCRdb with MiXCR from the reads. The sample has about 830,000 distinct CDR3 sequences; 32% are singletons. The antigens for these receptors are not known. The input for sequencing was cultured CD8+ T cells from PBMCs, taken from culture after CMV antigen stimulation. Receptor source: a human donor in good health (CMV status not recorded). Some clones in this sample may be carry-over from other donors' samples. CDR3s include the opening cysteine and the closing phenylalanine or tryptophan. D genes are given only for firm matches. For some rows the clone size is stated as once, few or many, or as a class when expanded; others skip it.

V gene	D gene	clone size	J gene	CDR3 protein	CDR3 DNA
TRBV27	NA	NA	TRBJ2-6	CASSFTGSGTNVLTF	TGTGCCAGCAGTTTTACCGGCTCTGGGACCAACGTCCTGACTTTC
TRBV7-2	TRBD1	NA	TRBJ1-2	CASSWDSRVDTF	TGTGCCAGCAGCTGGGACAGCCGGGTCGACACCTTC
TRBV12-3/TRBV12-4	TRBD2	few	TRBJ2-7	CASSLGLAEEQYF	TGTGCCAGCAGTTTGGGACTAGCGGAAGAGCAGTACTTC
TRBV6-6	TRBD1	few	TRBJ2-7	CASSYGQGAEEQYF	TGTGCCAGCAGTTACGGACAGGGGGCGGAAGAGCAGTACTTC
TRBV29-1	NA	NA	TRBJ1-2	CSAKPFRARDYGYTF	TGCAGCGCTAAACCTTTCAGAGCTCGGGACTATGGCTACACCTTC
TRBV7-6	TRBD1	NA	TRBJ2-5	CASTLLFPGTGAQETQYF	TGTGCCAGCACCCTACTTTTCCCCGGGACAGGGGCTCAAGAGACCCAGTACTTC
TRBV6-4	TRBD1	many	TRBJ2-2	CASSGGQGAGELFF	TGTGCCAGCAGTGGCGGACAGGGGGCCGGGGAGCTGTTTTTT
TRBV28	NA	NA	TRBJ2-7	CASSLVEGTYEQYF	TGTGCCAGCAGTTTAGTGGAGGGGACCTACGAGCAGTACTTC
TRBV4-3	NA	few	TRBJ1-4	CASSPLGGSGGEKLFF	TGCGCCAGCAGCCCCCTGGGAGGCTCGGGAGGAGAAAAACTGTTTTTT
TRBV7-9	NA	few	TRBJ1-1	CASSSSLQGGTEAFF	TGTGCCAGCAGCTCGAGCCTCCAGGGAGGGACTGAAGCTTTCTTT
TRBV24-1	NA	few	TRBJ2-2	CATSDRQADTGELFF	TGTGCCACCAGTGACAGACAGGCCGACACCGGGGAGCTGTTTTTT
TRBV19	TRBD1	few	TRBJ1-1	CASTPTQGAAEAFF	TGTGCCAGCACCCCGACCCAGGGGGCCGCTGAAGCTTTCTTT
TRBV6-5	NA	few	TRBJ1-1	CASSFQSLDTEAFF	TGTGCCAGCAGTTTCCAAAGCCTGGACACTGAAGCTTTCTTT
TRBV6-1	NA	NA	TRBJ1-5	CASSLNSNSNQPQHF	TGTGCCAGCAGTCTCAACAGTAATAGCAATCAGCCCCAGCATTTT